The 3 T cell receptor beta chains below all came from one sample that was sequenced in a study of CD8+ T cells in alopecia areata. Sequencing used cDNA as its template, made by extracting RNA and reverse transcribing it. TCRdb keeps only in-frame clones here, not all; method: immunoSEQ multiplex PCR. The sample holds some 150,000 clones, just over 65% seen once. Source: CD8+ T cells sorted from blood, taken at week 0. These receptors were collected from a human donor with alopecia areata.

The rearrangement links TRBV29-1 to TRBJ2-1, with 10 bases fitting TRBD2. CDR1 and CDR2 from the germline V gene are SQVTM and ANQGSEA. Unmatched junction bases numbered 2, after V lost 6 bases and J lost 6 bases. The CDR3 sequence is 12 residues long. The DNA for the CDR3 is TGCAGCGTAGCGGGGGGGCTCAATGAGCAGTTCTTC. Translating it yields CSVAGGLNEQFF.

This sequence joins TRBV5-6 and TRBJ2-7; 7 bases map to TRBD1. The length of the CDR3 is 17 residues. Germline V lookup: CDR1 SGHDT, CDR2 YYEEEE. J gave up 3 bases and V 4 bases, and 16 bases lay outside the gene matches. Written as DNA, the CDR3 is TGTGCCAGCAGCCCTCAGACAGGGATGAGAGAAGACTACGAGCAGTACTTC. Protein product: CASSPQTGMREDYEQYF.

The CDR3 is CASSEAGTLEGYTF. In nucleotides, the CDR3 is TGTGCCAGCAGTGAGGCCGGGACATTGGAAGGCTACACCTTC. This rearrangement joins TRBV2 to TRBJ1-2, with D tentatively TRBD1 (6 bases). Germline V gene lookup returns CDR1 SNHLY and CDR2 FYNNEI. There are 14 residues in the CDR3. Trimming took 3 bases from V and 8 from J, leaving 16 bases between them. The full variable domain, its missing parts supplied by reference TRBV2 and TRBJ1-2, is EPEVTQTPSHQVTQMGQEVILRCVPISNHLYFYWYRQILGQKVEFLVSFYNNEISEKSEIFDDQFSVERPDGSNFTLKIRSTKLEDSAMYFCASSEAGTLEGYTFGSGTRLTVV.